Each of the 17 T cell receptor beta chains below was sequenced from the same sample in a study of shared clonotypes between healthy human individuals. The naive CD8 fraction comprised CD45RO-negative cells positively selected for CCR7 and excluded terminally differentiated effector memory CD45RA+ cells. Assay: immunoSEQ multiplex PCR; the TCRdb copy retains only in-frame clones and omits some. The data contain over 800,000 clones, 80% to 95% of them seen just once; the ten biggest clones take up approximately 25%. The sample was naive CD8+ T cells sorted from blood. The source is a young man in good health.

Regarding this clone: The sample has other DNA sequences that encode this CDR3 too. The CDR3 DNA sequence: TGTGCCAGCAGCCTAGAGGCCAGCGGGAGTTACGAGCAGTACTTC. This gives the protein CASSLEASGSYEQYF. This rearrangement joins TRBV7-6 to TRBJ2-7; 8 bases match TRBD2. The CDR3 extends over 15 amino acids. Trimming cost V 5 bases and J 4 bases; bases outside gene matches: 10. Germline lookup yields CDR1 SGHVS and CDR2 FNYEAQ.

The chain couples TRBV6-1 to TRBJ2-7, with 8 bases fitting TRBD1. Germline CDR1 MNHNS, CDR2 SASEGT. J was trimmed by 3 bases and V by 1 base; bases with no gene match: 5. CDR3 size: 15 residues. CDR3: CASSEVGQGLYEQYF. In DNA form, the CDR3 reads TGTGCCAGCAGTGAAGTAGGACAGGGTCTCTACGAGCAGTACTTC.

The rearrangement links TRBV27 to TRBJ2-7; 10 bases agree with TRBD2. The V and J ends lost 5 bases and 12 bases, in that order; junction bases with no gene match: 7. The length of the CDR3 is 12 residues. Per germline, CDR1 MNHEY and CDR2 SMNVEV (reference sequence). The CDR3 region is CASSPSGSPLYF. CDR3 nucleotides: TGTGCCAGCAGTCCTAGCGGGAGCCCTCTGTACTTC.

The table lists this clone with a count of one. This chain connects TRBV11-2 to TRBJ2-7; TRBD1 or TRBD2 may be the D gene (6 bases each). In germline, CDR1 is SGHAT, CDR2 FQNNGV. V shed 8 bases and J shed 0 bases, with 23 bases lying between them. This CDR3 has 17 residues. The CDR3 protein is CASRGLRHEESSYEQYF. In DNA form, the CDR3 reads TGTGCCAGCCGGGGGCTAAGGCACGAAGAGAGCTCCTACGAGCAGTACTTC.

The genes are TRBV7-6 and TRBJ1-1, with D possibly TRBD1 on 6 matching bases. The germline CDR1 and CDR2 sequences are SGHVS and FNYEAQ. Trimming left V 4 bases short and J 8 bases short, with 14 bases between. There are 13 residues in the CDR3. Here the CDR3 DNA reads TGTGCCAGCAGCTCCGGGACAATTAACGAAGCTTTCTTT. Translation gives CASSSGTINEAFF.

V and J are TRBV9 and TRBJ2-6, with D possibly being TRBD1 (6 bases). Trimming left V 3 bases short and J 0 bases short, with 19 bases between. Germline loops: CDR1 SGDLS, CDR2 YYNGEE. The CDR3 runs 19 residues. The DNA of the CDR3 is TGTGCCAGCAGCGCCGCCCCGGCAGGGACACCCTCTGGGGCCAACGTCCTGACTTTC. Its translation is CASSAAPAGTPSGANVLTF.

The chain has TRBV5-6 and TRBJ2-6; tentative D call: TRBD2 (6 bases). Germline V gene lookup returns CDR1 SGHDT and CDR2 YYEEEE. The CDR3 is 16 amino acids. V gave up 0 bases and J gave up 2 bases, with 9 bases separating them. The CDR3 is CASSLGREAGANVLTF. The CDR3 nucleotides are TGTGCCAGCAGCTTGGGGAGGGAAGCTGGGGCCAACGTCCTGACTTTC.

The chain recombines TRBV5-1 with TRBJ2-7; the match to TRBD2 covers 12 bases. With 1 base clipped from V and 6 bases from J, the junction kept 8 bases outside the gene matches. The CDR3 length is 16 residues. The germline V gene has CDR1 SGHRS and CDR2 YFSETQ. The CDR3 region is CASSLKTSGSVVEQYF. The CDR3 coding sequence is TGCGCCAGCAGCTTGAAGACTAGCGGGAGTGTTGTCGAGCAGTACTTC. Full variable domain (remainder filled in from reference TRBV5-1 and TRBJ2-7): KAGVTQTPRYLIKTRGQQVTLSCSPISGHRSVSWYQQTPGQGLQFLFEYFSETQRNKGNFPGRFSGRQFSNSRSEMNVSTLELGDSALYLCASSLKTSGSVVEQYFGPGTRLTVT.

This chain links TRBV4-3 with TRBJ2-1; no definite D call. CDR3 length equals 14 residues. Trimming removed 6 bases at V and 3 bases at J, with 12 bases between. CDR1 is LGHNA and CDR2 is YSLEER in the germline V gene. CDR3 protein: CASSTGGDYNEQFF. CDR3 nucleotide sequence: TGCGCCAGCAGTACGGGTGGGGACTACAATGAGCAGTTCTTC.

The sample holds one count of this clone. Other DNA sequences in this sample translate to the same CDR3. The rearrangement links TRBV27 to TRBJ2-3; D ambiguous. This CDR3 spans 13 amino acids. V shed 2 bases and J shed 0 bases, with 3 bases lying between them. The germline V gene has CDR1 MNHEY and CDR2 SMNVEV (reference sequence). This CDR3 reads CASSLMSTDTQYF. The CDR3 coding sequence is TGTGCCAGCAGTTTAATGAGCACAGATACGCAGTATTTT.

The chain recombines TRBV9 with TRBJ2-5, with 7 bases fitting TRBD2. CDR1 is SGDLS, CDR2 YYNGEE, per germline. Trimming removed 0 bases from V and 3 bases from J; junction bases left unmatched: 5. This CDR3 contains 15 residues. The CDR3 nucleotides read TGTGCCAGCAGCGTAGGCCTAGCGGTAGAAGAGACCCAGTACTTC. The encoded protein is CASSVGLAVEETQYF.

This chain connects TRBV9 to TRBJ2-7; the D gene is possibly TRBD1 (5 bases). Germline loops: CDR1 SGDLS, CDR2 YYNGEE. The CDR3 length is 15 residues. The V gene lost 0 bases and the J gene lost 3 bases, with 13 bases spanning the gap. The CDR3 reads CASSVDQTASYEQYF. The CDR3 DNA sequence: TGTGCCAGCAGCGTAGACCAGACAGCGAGCTACGAGCAGTACTTC.

The chain couples TRBV5-6 to TRBJ2-2; 11 bases line up with TRBD1. This CDR3 contains 16 residues. Germline V CDR1 and CDR2: SGHDT, YYEEEE. Trimming cost V 2 bases and J 4 bases; bases outside gene matches: 4. CDR3 region: CASSLADRGPTGELFF. The CDR3 coding sequence is TGTGCCAGCAGCTTAGCGGACAGGGGGCCCACCGGGGAGCTGTTTTTT.

This clone is a singleton in its sample. This chain uses TRBV7-9 with TRBJ2-7; no firm D call. With 2 bases removed from V and 3 bases from J, the gap between germline ends came to 5 bases. CDR1 is SEHNR and CDR2 is FQNEAQ in the germline V gene (reference sequence). This CDR3 spans 12 amino acids. The CDR3 here is CASSLLNYEQYF. DNA for the CDR3: TGTGCCAGCAGCTTACTCAACTACGAGCAGTACTTC.

CDR3: CASSGTSGGVMETQYF. The CDR3 nucleotides read TGTGCCAGCAGCGGCACTAGCGGGGGCGTGATGGAGACCCAGTACTTC. The chain has TRBV7-8 and TRBJ2-5; 11 bases are shared with TRBD2. CDR3 length equals 16 residues. Germline trimming cut 5 bases from V and 5 bases from J; bases unmatched to any gene: 10. CDR1 is SGHVS, CDR2 FQNEAQ, per germline.

V and J are TRBV6-1 and TRBJ1-1; the match to TRBD1 covers 7 bases. This CDR3 is 15 amino acids long. Germline V CDR1 and CDR2: MNHNS, SASEGT. V lost 6 bases and J lost 3; bases outside the gene matches: 10. Here the CDR3 reads CASRPGTGVDTEAFF. The CDR3 coding sequence is TGTGCCAGCAGGCCCGGTACAGGGGTAGACACTGAAGCTTTCTTT.

The chain carries TRBV4-1 and TRBJ2-7; perhaps D is TRBD1 or TRBD2 (5 bases each). The CDR3 totals 17 residues. V was clipped by 4 bases and J by 4 bases, with 23 bases between them. From germline, CDR1 is MGHRA and CDR2 YSYEKL. The CDR3 DNA is TGCGCCAGCAGCCCGGTCCTTTTGGGGGAGTTAACTTACGAGCAGTACTTC. Translation: CASSPVLLGELTYEQYF.